Following are 19 T cell receptor beta chains from one sample sequenced in a study of blood T cell repertoires in COVID-19. Using immunoSEQ multiplex PCR, the repertoire was profiled, and TCRdb retains in-frame clones only, with some absent. The repertoire holds about 170,000 clones, with about four fifths as singletons. The sequenced material came from PBMCs or T cells enriched from blood (not recorded which). The receptors here all came from a man aged 45-65 years who had recovered from COVID-19.

The chain employs TRBV30 and TRBJ2-1; D is undetermined. V dropped 0 bases and J dropped 4 bases, with 7 bases sitting between them. The CDR3 totals 13 residues. Germline lookup yields CDR1 GTSNPN and CDR2 SVGIG (reference sequence). The CDR3 loop is CAWSVSVYNEQFF. The CDR3 DNA reads as TGTGCCTGGAGTGTCTCCGTATACAATGAGCAGTTCTTC.

This sequence joins TRBV7-2 and TRBJ2-3; the D gene is possibly TRBD2 (5 bases). Trimming took 1 base from V and 0 from J, leaving 11 bases between them. Germline values: CDR1 SGHTA, CDR2 FQGNSA. The length of the CDR3 is 16 residues. Written as DNA, the CDR3 is TGTGCCAGCAGCTTAGGAGCGGTGCTTAGCACAGATACGCAGTATTTT. Protein: CASSLGAVLSTDTQYF. Full variable domain (outside the CDR3, taken from reference TRBV7-2 and TRBJ2-3): GAGVSQSPSNKVTEKGKDVELRCDPISGHTALYWYRQSLGQGLEFLIYFQGNSAPDKSGLPSDRFSAERTGGSVSTLTIQRTQQEDSAVYLCASSLGAVLSTDTQYFGPGTRLTVL.

A single count supports this clone. The chain couples TRBV7-3 to TRBJ1-3; no firm D call. This CDR3 has 15 residues. Germline CDR1 reads SGHTA; CDR2 reads FQGTGA. Trimming stripped 10 bases from V and 4 bases from J, with 20 bases between. The CDR3 is CAKVRREAGGNTIYF. CDR3 bases: TGTGCCAAAGTCCGGCGGGAGGCCGGAGGAAACACCATATATTTT.

The chain carries TRBV7-6 and TRBJ1-3, with no clear D. The germline V gene has CDR1 SGHVS and CDR2 FNYEAQ. CDR3 size: 17 residues. V was pared by 1 base and J by 0 bases, with 13 bases between. DNA for the CDR3: TGTGCCAGCAGCTTAGAAGGGAGGGTCAGCTCTGGAAACACCATATATTTT. Protein: CASSLEGRVSSGNTIYF.

This clone was seen a handful of times. The rearrangement joins TRBV27 to TRBJ1-6; D not resolved. The CDR3 is 12 residues long. The V gene lost 3 bases and the J gene lost 11 bases, with 8 bases spanning the gap. Germline lookup yields CDR1 MNHEY and CDR2 SMNVEV (reference sequence). The CDR3, as DNA: TGTGCCAGCAGTTTCCCGCGCGCACCCCTCCACTTT. It yields the protein CASSFPRAPLHF.

The CDR3 nucleotides read TGTGCCAGCAGCTTCTCAGGGGTGCTTCATGGCTACACCTTC. Protein product: CASSFSGVLHGYTF. V is TRBV5-4 and J is TRBJ1-2; D may be TRBD1 (6 bases). CDR1 is SGHNT and CDR2 is YYREEE in the germline V gene (reference sequence). This CDR3 spans 14 amino acids. Trimming stripped 2 bases from V and 6 bases from J, with 14 bases between.

This clone was seen only once. This sequence joins TRBV6-4 and TRBJ1-1, with D uncertain. The CDR3 extends over 14 amino acids. Germline CDR1 and CDR2: MRHNA and SNTAGT. Trimming removed 0 bases from V and 1 base from J, with 6 bases in between. CDR3 nucleotide sequence: TGTGCCAGCAGTGACTCGAACAGGAACACTGAAGCTTTCTTT. Protein sequence: CASSDSNRNTEAFF.

This clone showed up just a few times. The chain links TRBV27 to TRBJ1-6; D not resolved. The CDR3 length is 19 residues. V lost 0 bases to trimming and J lost 4 bases, with 19 bases between them. Germline CDR1 MNHEY, CDR2 SMNVEV (reference sequence). DNA for the CDR3: TGTGCCAGCAGTTTATCCGGGATATCCCCCTCTTCTTATAATTCACCCCTCCACTTT. It encodes CASSLSGISPSSYNSPLHF.

The CDR3 sequence is CASSVGEGRDNYEQYF. CDR3 coding DNA: TGTGCCAGCAGCGTAGGGGAGGGGAGGGATAACTACGAGCAGTACTTC. V is TRBV9 and J is TRBJ2-7, with 7 nucleotides matching TRBD2. Germline CDR1 reads SGDLS; CDR2 reads YYNGEE. CDR3 size: 16 residues. With V trimmed by 0 bases and J by 3 bases, 9 bases remained unmatched.

The chain carries TRBV19 and TRBJ1-2, with a weak D call TRBD1 (6 bases). V lost 2 bases, J lost 0 bases, and 13 bases lay in between. CDR3 length equals 16 residues. Germline values: CDR1 LNHDA, CDR2 SQIVND (reference sequence). In DNA, the CDR3 is TGTGCCAGTAGTATAAAGGACAGCTACTCTAACTATGGCTACACCTTC. This codes for CASSIKDSYSNYGYTF.

V usage is TRBV6-5 and J usage is TRBJ1-5, with 7 bases matching TRBD1. V trimming: 10 bases; J trimming: 6 bases; junction bases outside the gene matches: 12. The CDR3 consists of 14 residues. Per germline, CDR1 MNHEY and CDR2 SVGAGI. The CDR3, as DNA: TGTGCCACCTCACTTTCAGGGGGGCGTCAGCCCCAGCATTTT. Translation gives CATSLSGGRQPQHF.

The J gene is TRBJ1-6, the V gene TRBV6-5; TRBD1 might be the D (6 bases). This CDR3 region has 15 residues. The V end lost 0 bases, the J end lost 11 bases, and 14 bases lay between the germline ends. Germline V gene data show CDR1 as MNHEY and CDR2 as SVGAGI. The CDR3 region is CASSYSTQGITPLHF. As DNA, the CDR3 is TGTGCCAGCAGTTACTCGACACAGGGAATCACACCCCTCCACTTT.

The DNA for the CDR3 is TGTGCCATCTCAGGAGGGGTCACTGAAGCTTTCTTT. This encodes CAISGGVTEAFF. The rearrangement uses TRBV10-3 and TRBJ1-1; D possibly corresponds to TRBD1 (5 bases). V dropped 8 bases and J dropped 4 bases, with 11 bases sitting between them. Germline values: CDR1 ENHRY, CDR2 SYGVKD. This CDR3 contains 12 residues.

The rearrangement joins TRBV27 to TRBJ1-2; weak D call: TRBD1 (5 bases). The CDR3 extends over 16 amino acids. Trimming took off 2 bases at V and 4 bases at J, with 17 bases between the two ends. CDR1 is MNHEY, CDR2 SMNVEV, per germline (reference sequence). CDR3 nucleotides: TGTGCCAGCAGTTTAGTCGGCCAGGGCAGTGGCTATGGCTACACCTTC. It codes for CASSLVGQGSGYGYTF.

V usage is TRBV4-1 and J usage is TRBJ2-7; perhaps TRBD1 as D (5 bases). CDR1 and CDR2 (germline): MGHRA, YSYEKL. The CDR3 runs to 16 residues. Trimming took off 0 bases at V and 1 base at J, with 13 bases between the two ends. CDR3 sequence: CASSQEARAKSYEQYF. The CDR3 nucleotides are TGCGCCAGCAGCCAAGAAGCCAGGGCTAAATCCTACGAGCAGTACTTC.

The V call is TRBV4-1, the J call TRBJ1-2; no clear D. The ends were cut back, 4 bases at V and 3 bases at J, with 18 bases in the middle. In germline, CDR1 is MGHRA, CDR2 YSYEKL. The CDR3 spans 16 residues. The CDR3 protein is CASSPQDGVGHYGYTF. The CDR3, as DNA: TGCGCCAGCAGCCCTCAAGACGGGGTCGGGCACTATGGCTACACCTTC.

This clone has only a few counts. The gene calls are TRBV5-4 and TRBJ1-1, with 8 nucleotides matching TRBD1. V was clipped by 4 bases and J by 6 bases; unmatched bases: 5. The CDR3 has 13 amino acids. CDR1 SGHNT and CDR2 YYREEE come from the germline V gene (reference sequence). The DNA for the CDR3 is TGTGCCAGCAGCCCAGGGGGCGATGCTGAAGCTTTCTTT. It is translated as CASSPGGDAEAFF. The complete variable domain, with remaining parts taken from reference TRBV5-4 and TRBJ1-1, reads ETGVTQSPTHLIKTRGQQVTLRCSSQSGHNTVSWYQQALGQGPQFIFQYYREEENGRGNFPPRFSGLQFPNYSSELNVNALELDDSALYLCASSPGGDAEAFFGQGTRLTVV.

This chain joins TRBV3-1 (or the pseudogene TRBV3-2) and TRBJ1-5, with D possibly TRBD1 on 6 matching bases. The CDR3 is 16 amino acids. Deletions cut 1 base from V and 3 bases from J, with 13 bases between. Per germline, CDR1 LGHDT and CDR2 YNNKEL (reference sequence). Here the CDR3 DNA reads TGTGCCAGCAGCCAAGGGATCAGGGGTTCCAATCAGCCCCAGCATTTT. Translation gives CASSQGIRGSNQPQHF.

This chain links TRBV2 with TRBJ1-6; 7 positions agree with TRBD1. Germline assignment: CDR1 SNHLY and CDR2 FYNNEI. The CDR3 has 14 amino acids. V was clipped by 6 bases and J by 10 bases; unmatched bases: 9. In DNA form, the CDR3 reads TGTGCCAGCAGGAGGGACAGCGGGTACTCACCCCTCCACTTT. Translation: CASRRDSGYSPLHF.